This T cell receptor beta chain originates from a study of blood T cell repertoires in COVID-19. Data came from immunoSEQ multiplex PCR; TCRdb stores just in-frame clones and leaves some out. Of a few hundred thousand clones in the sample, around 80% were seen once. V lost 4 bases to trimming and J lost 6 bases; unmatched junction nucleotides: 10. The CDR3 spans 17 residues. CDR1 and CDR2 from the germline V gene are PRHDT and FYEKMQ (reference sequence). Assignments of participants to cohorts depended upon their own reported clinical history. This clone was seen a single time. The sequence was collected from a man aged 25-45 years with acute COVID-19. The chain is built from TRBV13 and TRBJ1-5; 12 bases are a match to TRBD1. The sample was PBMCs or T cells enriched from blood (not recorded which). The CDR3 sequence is CASSWSGTGGLSQPQHF. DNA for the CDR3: TGTGCCAGCAGCTGGTCCGGGACAGGGGGCTTAAGTCAGCCCCAGCATTTT.